This T cell receptor (beta chain) was sequenced for a study of T cells in Graves' hyperthyroidism and ophthalmopathy. Trimming left V 3 bases short and J 1 base short, with 6 bases between. There are 12 residues in the CDR3. Germline-derived CDR1 and CDR2 are DFQATT and SNEGSKA (reference sequence). Investigators excluded patients with uncontrolled infection, other autoimmune disease, pregnancy or lactation. Fresh 10 ml peripheral blood yielded PBMCs. The investigators amplified TCR beta CDR3 regions from RNA transcripts. An initial round of RT-PCR targeting the TCR CDR3 relied on the HTBI primer set. TCRdb reprocessed the multiplex PCR reads via MiXCR and lists one record per CDR3 protein. This table holds some 440,000 distinct CDR3 sequences, less than 20% found once. This clonotype turned up a few times.

This chain connects TRBV20-1 to TRBJ1-1; no firm D call. The TCR was taken from a woman under 30 with Graves' hyperthyroidism. Sample: blood. The CDR3 DNA reads TGCAGTGCTAGTTTGGGGAACACTGAAGCTTTCTTT. It translates to CSASLGNTEAFF.